This TCR beta chain was obtained from a study of control samples from healthy donors and cancer patients. Data came from immunoSEQ multiplex PCR; TCRdb stores just in-frame clones and leaves some out. The sample lists approximately 100,000 clones; about 89% were seen once. Sequencing input: PBMCs. The sequence was collected from a man between 60 and 75 years old with lung cancer.

CDR3 DNA: TGTGCCAGCAGCCCCGCCCTAGCGGGGGGTACCGGGGAGCTGTTTTTT. The encoded protein is CASSPALAGGTGELFF. This chain joins TRBV7-3 and TRBJ2-2; TRBD2 agrees at 11 bases. Germline-derived CDR1 and CDR2 are SGHTA and FQGTGA. Trimming removed 5 bases from V and 5 bases from J; junction bases left unmatched: 7. The CDR3 is 16 residues long.